A single sample is the source of the 9 T cell receptor beta chains below, sequenced in a study of blood T cell repertoires in COVID-19. TCRdb's table, derived via immunoSEQ multiplex PCR, lists solely in-frame clones and lacks some. Seen here are about 160,000 clones, approximately 88% observed once, and the top ten hold 14%. The specimen sequenced was peripheral blood. All receptors come from a man between 18 and 35 years old with active or convalescent COVID-19.

J is TRBJ2-3 and V is TRBV6-6, with TRBD1 identical over 7 bases. There are 14 residues in the CDR3. The junction had 5 bases not matched to a gene; V was cut back by 6 bases and J by 2 bases. The V gene's germline CDR1 is MNHNY and CDR2 SVGAGI (reference sequence). CDR3 in amino acids: CASSRDRTTDTQYF. In DNA, the CDR3 is TGTGCCAGCAGCCGGGACAGAACCACAGATACGCAGTATTTT.

This rearrangement joins TRBV5-6 to TRBJ2-2; D not certain. The germline V and J ends were trimmed by 0 bases and 5 bases, with 5 bases remaining between them. This CDR3 region has 13 residues. Germline V gene sequence: CDR1 SGHDT, CDR2 YYEEEE. The CDR3 reads CASSLVNTGELFF. For the CDR3, the DNA is TGTGCCAGCAGCTTGGTCAATACCGGGGAGCTGTTTTTT.

This clone was recorded only once. J is TRBJ2-1 and V is TRBV10-1; possibly TRBD2 for D (6 bases). The CDR3 is made up of 16 amino acids. Germline CDR1 WNHNN, CDR2 SYGVQD (reference sequence). V was pared by 6 bases and J by 6 bases, with 21 bases between. The DNA for the CDR3 is TGCGCCAGCAGCGCTATGGGAGGTATTATGGGCAATGAGCAGTTCTTC. It codes for CASSAMGGIMGNEQFF.

This clone was recorded a few times. V and J are TRBV6-1 and TRBJ1-2; the match to TRBD1 covers 7 bases. Trimming at V came to 0 bases and at J to 9 bases, leaving 7 bases not matched to a gene. The germline V gene has CDR1 MNHNS and CDR2 SASEGT. This CDR3 has 14 amino acids. CDR3 loop: CASSEAGQGVSYTF. The CDR3 nucleotides read TGTGCCAGCAGTGAAGCGGGGCAGGGGGTAAGCTACACCTTC.

The chain joins TRBV7-2 to TRBJ1-1, with 9 bases that match TRBD1. After removal of 0 bases from V and 2 bases from J, the junction contained 13 bases not matched to a gene. The germline V gene encodes CDR1 SGHTA and CDR2 FQGNSA. This CDR3 is built from 19 residues. The CDR3 bases are TGTGCCAGCAGCTTAGCCGGGACAGGGAGATTGGGGTTTAACACTGAAGCTTTCTTT. Translated: CASSLAGTGRLGFNTEAFF.

The CDR3 DNA sequence: TGTGCCAGTACTACTCGACAGGCGGGCACCGGGGAGCTGTTTTTT. This sequence encodes CASTTRQAGTGELFF. The gene calls are TRBV19 and TRBJ2-2; possible D gene TRBD1, 6 bases. The V and J ends lost 7 bases and 4 bases respectively, with 16 bases between them. The CDR3 has 15 residues. Germline values: CDR1 LNHDA, CDR2 SQIVND (reference sequence).

The chain employs TRBV14 and TRBJ2-1; TRBD2 matches 12 bases. CDR3 length: 15 residues. Looked up from germline, CDR1 is SGHDN and CDR2 is FVKESK. The V gene end was trimmed by 3 bases and the J gene end by 7 bases; junction bases not matched to a gene: 4. In nucleotides, the CDR3 is TGTGCCAGCAGCCAGGCGCTAGCGGGGGGGAATGAGCAGTTCTTC. This codes for CASSQALAGGNEQFF.

This chain uses TRBV6-5 with TRBJ1-5; maybe TRBD1 (6 bases). V was pared by 0 bases and J by 10 bases, with 16 bases between. CDR1 is MNHEY and CDR2 is SVGAGI in the germline V gene. The CDR3 sequence is 15 residues long. DNA for the CDR3: TGTGCCAGCAGTTACTCGAGGGACAAGACGTCTCCCCAGCATTTT. It codes for CASSYSRDKTSPQHF.

The chain uses TRBV10-2 and TRBJ1-1; D call uncertain. V gave up 0 bases and J gave up 2 bases, with 4 bases separating them. This CDR3 region has 13 residues. CDR1 is WSHSY and CDR2 is SAAADI in the germline V gene. The CDR3: CASSESRNTEAFF. As DNA, the CDR3 is TGCGCCAGCAGTGAGTCGAGAAACACTGAAGCTTTCTTT.